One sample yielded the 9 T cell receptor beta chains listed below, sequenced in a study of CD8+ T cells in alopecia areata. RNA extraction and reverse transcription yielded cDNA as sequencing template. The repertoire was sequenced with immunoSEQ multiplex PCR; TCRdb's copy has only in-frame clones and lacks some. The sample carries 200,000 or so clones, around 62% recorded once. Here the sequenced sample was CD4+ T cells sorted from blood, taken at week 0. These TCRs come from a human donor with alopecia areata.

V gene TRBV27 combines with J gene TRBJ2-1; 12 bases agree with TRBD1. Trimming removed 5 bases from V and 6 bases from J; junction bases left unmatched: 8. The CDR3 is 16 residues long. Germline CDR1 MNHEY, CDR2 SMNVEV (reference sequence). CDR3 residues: CASSLGTGGSRNEQFF. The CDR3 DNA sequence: TGTGCCAGCAGTCTGGGGACAGGGGGCAGTCGCAATGAGCAGTTCTTC.

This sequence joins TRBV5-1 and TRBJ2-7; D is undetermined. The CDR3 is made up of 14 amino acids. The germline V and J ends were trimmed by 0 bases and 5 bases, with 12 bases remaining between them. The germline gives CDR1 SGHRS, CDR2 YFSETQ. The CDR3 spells CASSLGAASDEQYF. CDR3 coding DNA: TGCGCCAGCAGCTTGGGGGCAGCAAGCGACGAGCAGTACTTC.

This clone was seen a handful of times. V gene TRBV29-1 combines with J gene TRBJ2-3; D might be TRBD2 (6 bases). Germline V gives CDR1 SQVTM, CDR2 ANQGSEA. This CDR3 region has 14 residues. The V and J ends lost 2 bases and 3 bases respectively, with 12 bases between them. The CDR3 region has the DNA TGCAGCGTTGAAATTGGAGGGGTAACAGATACGCAGTATTTT. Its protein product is CSVEIGGVTDTQYF.

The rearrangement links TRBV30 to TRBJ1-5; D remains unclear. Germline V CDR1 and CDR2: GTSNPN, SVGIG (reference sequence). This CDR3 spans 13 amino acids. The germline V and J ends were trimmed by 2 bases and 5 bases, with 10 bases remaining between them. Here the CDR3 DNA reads TGTGCCTGGAGTAGGATGGCGGATCAGCCCCAGCATTTT. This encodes CAWSRMADQPQHF.

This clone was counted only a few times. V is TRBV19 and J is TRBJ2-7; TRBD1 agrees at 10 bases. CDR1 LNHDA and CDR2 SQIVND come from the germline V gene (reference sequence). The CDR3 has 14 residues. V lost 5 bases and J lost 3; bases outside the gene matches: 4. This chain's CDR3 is CASSDGTGDYEQYF. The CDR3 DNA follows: TGTGCCAGTAGTGATGGGACAGGGGACTACGAGCAGTACTTC.

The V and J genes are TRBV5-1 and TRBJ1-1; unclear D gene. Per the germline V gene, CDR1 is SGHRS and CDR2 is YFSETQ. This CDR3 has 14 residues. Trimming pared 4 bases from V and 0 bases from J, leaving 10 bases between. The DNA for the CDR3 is TGCGCCAGCAGCCTTCTTCAGGTGAACACTGAAGCTTTCTTT. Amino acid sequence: CASSLLQVNTEAFF.

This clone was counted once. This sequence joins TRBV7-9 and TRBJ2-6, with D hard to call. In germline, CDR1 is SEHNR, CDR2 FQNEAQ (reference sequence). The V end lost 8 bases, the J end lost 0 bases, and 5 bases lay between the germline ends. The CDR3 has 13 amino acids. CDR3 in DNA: TGTGCCAGCGGCAGCTCTGGGGCCAACGTCCTGACTTTC. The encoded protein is CASGSSGANVLTF.

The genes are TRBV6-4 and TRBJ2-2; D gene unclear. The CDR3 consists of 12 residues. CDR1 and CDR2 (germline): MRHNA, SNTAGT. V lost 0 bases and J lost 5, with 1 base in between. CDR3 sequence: CASSDSTGELFF. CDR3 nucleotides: TGTGCCAGCAGTGACTCGACCGGGGAGCTGTTTTTT.

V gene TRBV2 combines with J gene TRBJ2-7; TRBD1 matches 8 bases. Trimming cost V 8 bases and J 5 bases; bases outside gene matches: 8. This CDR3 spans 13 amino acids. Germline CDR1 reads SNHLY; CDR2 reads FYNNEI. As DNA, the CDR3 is TGTGCCAGCGGGAGGACAGGGCGGAACGAGCAGTACTTC. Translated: CASGRTGRNEQYF.